The entry below describes one T cell receptor (beta chain). Its antigen is not known. Mismatch repair deficiency was confirmed in all patients, by PCR or immunohistochemistry. TCRs were sequenced from a few patients responding to pembrolizumab. This sample is drawn from a study of PD-1 blockade in mismatch repair-deficient tumors. Study context: All were previously treated, progressing patients with approximately 12 mismatch repair-deficient cancer types. Study-wide findings and caveats: Tumor-resident clones, often absent from pretreatment blood, expanded after pembrolizumab and then contracted.

CDR1 MNHEY and CDR2 SMNVEV come from the germline V gene (reference sequence). The V and J ends lost 2 bases and 2 bases, in that order; junction bases with no gene match: 2. This CDR3 is built from 14 residues. Generated by immunoSEQ multiplex PCR, the TCRdb table keeps only in-frame clones and is missing some. In the table there are tens of thousands of clones, roughly 80% of which are singletons. The chain has TRBV27 and TRBJ2-7; 8 positions match TRBD1. The specimen was peripheral blood, collected 12 weeks after starting pembrolizumab. This clonotype originated in an adult with mismatch repair-deficient cancer. This CDR3 is CASSLTQGAYEQYF. In nucleotides, the CDR3 is TGTGCCAGCAGTTTAACACAGGGGGCCTACGAGCAGTACTTC.